The rows below give T cell receptor beta chains drawn from one sample of a study of T-cell memory formation after mild COVID-19. TCRdb itself ran the 5' RACE reads through MiXCR, one entry per CDR3 protein. The data hold 300,000 to 350,000 distinct CDR3 sequences, with roughly 13% observed a single time. Sequencing was carried out using PBMCs or a T cell subset sorted from them (not recorded which). These receptors were taken from a man aged 18 to 35 who had mild COVID-19 (a few samples of this study predate the infection). Cell type and time point are not known. Both conserved end residues are part of each CDR3.

V: TRBV12-3/TRBV12-4; J: TRBJ2-3; CDR3: CASSLWQGTDTQYF
V: TRBV29-1; J: TRBJ2-1; CDR3: CSATGYNEQFF
V: TRBV5-4; J: TRBJ2-7; CDR3: CASSRGQGMKQYF
V: TRBV5-1; J: TRBJ2-3; CDR3: CASSEAAGPDTQYF
V: TRBV5-1; J: TRBJ1-2; CDR3: CASSPGQGQANYGYTF
V: TRBV6-5; J: TRBJ2-3; CDR3: CASSYTPRGGGTDTQYF
V: TRBV28; J: TRBJ2-1; CDR3: CASNTASGTQAFNNEQFF
V: TRBV4-1; J: TRBJ1-4; CDR3: CASRRAGVAANEKLFF
V: TRBV3-1; J: TRBJ2-7; CDR3: CASSRSGGESYEQYF
V: TRBV6-5; J: TRBJ1-5; CDR3: CASRPWGDQPQHF
V: TRBV28; J: TRBJ1-2; CDR3: CDSSDAGLGYTF
V: TRBV7-9; J: TRBJ2-7; CDR3: CASSLEPALARSSYEQYF
V: TRBV12-3/TRBV12-4; J: TRBJ2-1; CDR3: CASSPENLANEQFF
V: TRBV5-1; J: TRBJ2-1; CDR3: CASSGGRGIAGSEQFF
V: TRBV15; J: TRBJ2-5; CDR3: CATSRGIGDQETQYF
V: TRBV5-4; J: TRBJ2-2; CDR3: CASSRNRGRDTGELFF
V: TRBV18; J: TRBJ1-1; CDR3: CASSPTGPRSEAFF
V: TRBV24-1; J: TRBJ2-3; CDR3: CATAELSSTDTQYF
V: TRBV24-1; J: TRBJ2-3; CDR3: CATSAGGSTDTQYF
V: TRBV7-9; J: TRBJ2-5; CDR3: CASSTRPGQRYQETQYF
V: TRBV20-1; J: TRBJ2-5; CDR3: CSASPAGGGSETQYF
V: TRBV7-9; J: TRBJ1-1; CDR3: CASSGVTGAEAFF
V: TRBV6-1; J: TRBJ2-4; CDR3: CASDRGLLGNIQYF
V: TRBV28; J: TRBJ1-4; CDR3: CASSFNEKLFF
V: TRBV4-3; J: TRBJ2-5; CDR3: CASSQETGEQETQYF
V: TRBV12-3/TRBV12-4; J: TRBJ2-1; CDR3: CASSFQGASEQFF
V: TRBV5-1; J: TRBJ1-4; CDR3: CASSRQGAINEKLFF